These 15 T cell receptor beta chains came from one sample sequenced in a study of blood T cell repertoires in COVID-19. The protocol was immunoSEQ multiplex PCR, while the TCRdb copy is restricted to in-frame clones and leaves out a portion. The repertoire has fewer than 15,000 clones, about four fifths of them found once; the top ten carry roughly 47%. Sequencing was carried out using peripheral blood. The receptors stem from a man older than 75 with acute or convalescent COVID-19.

The J gene is TRBJ1-2, the V gene TRBV7-2; no definite D call. Trimming took off 0 bases at V and 0 bases at J, with 11 bases between the two ends. The CDR3 totals 16 residues. Looked up from germline, CDR1 is SGHTA and CDR2 is FQGNSA. CDR3 DNA: TGTGCCAGCAGCTTAGCATCGGGGTCCTCTAACTATGGCTACACCTTC. Amino acid sequence: CASSLASGSSNYGYTF. Full variable domain (outside the CDR3, taken from reference TRBV7-2 and TRBJ1-2): GAGVSQSPSNKVTEKGKDVELRCDPISGHTALYWYRQSLGQGLEFLIYFQGNSAPDKSGLPSDRFSAERTGGSVSTLTIQRTQQEDSAVYLCASSLASGSSNYGYTFGSGTRLTVV.

This clone came up once. The genes are TRBV12-3 or TRBV12-4 and TRBJ1-2; D ambiguous. CDR3 length: 13 residues. V gave up 5 bases and J gave up 7 bases, with 14 bases separating them. The CDR3 coding sequence is TGTGCCAGCAGTCCCCCCATCCGGAGTGGCTACACCTTC. Translating gives CASSPPIRSGYTF.

The chain employs TRBV6-5 and TRBJ1-1; D is undetermined. Per germline, CDR1 MNHEY and CDR2 SVGAGI. The CDR3 is 14 residues long. V was cut by 7 bases and J by 5 bases, with 17 bases left in between. The CDR3 reads CASTQRPGVTEAFF. CDR3 DNA: TGTGCCAGCACCCAGAGGCCTGGAGTAACTGAAGCTTTCTTT.

The chain joins TRBV28 to TRBJ1-4; 9 positions match TRBD1. The J segment lost 8 bases and the V segment lost 6 bases, leaving 7 bases of the junction unmatched. The CDR3 length is 14 residues. The V gene's germline CDR1 is MDHEN and CDR2 SYDVKM. The CDR3 sequence: CASRKQGAGEKLFF. The CDR3, as DNA: TGTGCCAGCAGAAAACAGGGGGCGGGGGAAAAACTGTTTTTT.

The chain has TRBV5-6 and TRBJ1-2; D might be TRBD1 (6 bases). The V end was cut by 1 base, the J end by 4 bases, with 17 bases between. This CDR3 comprises 16 residues. Germline V gives CDR1 SGHDT, CDR2 YYEEEE. CDR3 DNA sequence: TGTGCCAGCAGCTTGTTCTCTGGGGGCGCCGGCTATGGCTACACCTTC. It is translated as CASSLFSGGAGYGYTF.

This clone was seen only a few times. V gene TRBV30 combines with J gene TRBJ2-5; the match to TRBD1 covers 8 bases. The CDR3 is 13 amino acids. Germline V gene sequence: CDR1 GTSNPN, CDR2 SVGIG (reference sequence). With 3 bases clipped from V and 4 bases from J, the junction kept 4 bases outside the gene matches. This chain's CDR3 is CAWSTGGGETQYF. In DNA, the CDR3 is TGTGCCTGGAGCACAGGGGGAGGAGAGACCCAGTACTTC.

The V gene is TRBV9, the J gene TRBJ2-1; a possible D gene is TRBD1 (6 bases). The CDR3 has 12 amino acids. V shed 6 bases and J shed 8 bases, with 12 bases lying between them. Germline values: CDR1 SGDLS, CDR2 YYNGEE. The CDR3 bases are TGTGCCAGCACTCAGGGGCGGGATGAGCAGTTCTTC. It yields the protein CASTQGRDEQFF.

This chain uses TRBV4-2 with TRBJ1-1, with TRBD1 identical over 9 bases. This CDR3 comprises 15 residues. Germline values: CDR1 LGHNA, CDR2 YNFKEQ. J gave up 4 bases and V 0 bases, and 3 bases lay outside the gene matches. The CDR3 reads CASSQEPTGGTEAFF. For the CDR3, the DNA is TGTGCCAGCAGCCAAGAACCGACAGGGGGCACTGAAGCTTTCTTT.

This CDR3 reads CARSSLDRARNEQFF. The CDR3 bases are TGTGCCAGAAGCTCTTTGGACAGGGCGAGGAATGAGCAGTTCTTC. The rearrangement uses TRBV5-3 and TRBJ2-1; 8 nucleotides match TRBD1. TRBV5-3 is noted as an ORF with a role that remains uncertain. The CDR3 contains 15 residues. Trimming at V came to 3 bases and at J to 7 bases, leaving 9 bases not matched to a gene.

The V call is TRBV7-2, the J call TRBJ1-6; TRBD1 matches 8 bases. CDR1 SGHTA and CDR2 FQGNSA come from the germline V gene. V lost 5 bases and J lost 8; bases outside the gene matches: 5. This CDR3 contains 14 residues. This CDR3 reads CASSKDRVDSPLHF. In DNA form, the CDR3 reads TGTGCCAGCAGCAAGGACAGGGTGGATTCACCCCTCCACTTT.

The V gene is TRBV3-1 (or the pseudogene TRBV3-2), the J gene TRBJ2-1; 9 nucleotides align to TRBD2. With V trimmed by 1 base and J by 8 bases, 6 bases remained unmatched. The CDR3 extends over 15 amino acids. Germline CDR1 reads LGHDT; CDR2 reads YNNKEL (reference sequence). CDR3 nucleotide sequence: TGTGCCAGCAGCCAAGCCGGGACTAGCATCCATGAGCAGTTCTTC. Translation gives CASSQAGTSIHEQFF.

The CDR3 is CASSQADPADRQFF. DNA for the CDR3: TGCGCCAGCAGCCAAGCAGACCCGGCGGACAGGCAGTTCTTC. The rearrangement uses TRBV4-1 and TRBJ2-1; the D gene is possibly TRBD1 (6 bases). V was cut by 1 base and J by 12 bases, with 16 bases left in between. The CDR3 is made up of 14 amino acids. Germline V lookup: CDR1 MGHRA, CDR2 YSYEKL.

The chain couples TRBV9 to TRBJ1-6; 8 bases line up with TRBD1. Germline-derived CDR1 and CDR2 are SGDLS and YYNGEE. The CDR3 runs 15 residues. Germline trimming cut 4 bases from V and 8 bases from J; bases unmatched to any gene: 8. CDR3 nucleotides: TGTGCCAGCAGCCCCGGGACAGGAGGGGATTCACCCCTCCACTTT. Translated, it gives CASSPGTGGDSPLHF.

This clone was detected only once. The chain uses TRBV2 and TRBJ1-5; 11 nucleotides align to TRBD1. CDR1 SNHLY and CDR2 FYNNEI come from the germline V gene. The trim removed 5 bases at V and 4 bases at J, leaving 7 bases unmatched. The CDR3 has 16 amino acids. The CDR3, as DNA: TGTGCCAGCAGTACGGACAGGGGGCGTAGTAATCAGCCCCAGCATTTT. This translates into CASSTDRGRSNQPQHF.

This clone was seen a single time. The V gene is TRBV2, the J gene TRBJ2-2; 7 bases are shared with TRBD1. CDR3 length equals 16 residues. Germline CDR1 reads SNHLY; CDR2 reads FYNNEI. Unmatched junction bases numbered 12, after V lost 3 bases and J lost 8 bases. The CDR3 sequence is CASSDPGTALAGELFF. The DNA for the CDR3 is TGTGCCAGCAGTGACCCCGGGACAGCTCTGGCAGGGGAGCTGTTTTTT.